Shown below are 11 T cell receptor beta chains from a single sample sequenced in a study of blood T cell repertoires in COVID-19. The assay was immunoSEQ multiplex PCR, and TCRdb's table has in-frame clones only and misses some. The sample records under 140,000 clones, over 75% being singletons. Sequencing used peripheral blood. The receptors stem from a woman older than 75 with active or convalescent COVID-19.

The rearrangement uses TRBV9 and TRBJ1-2, with D perhaps matching TRBD1 (5 bases). CDR1 is SGDLS, CDR2 YYNGEE, per germline. Trimming removed 0 bases at V and 3 bases at J, with 12 bases between. This CDR3 is 15 amino acids long. The CDR3 coding sequence is TGTGCCAGCAGCGTAGATAGGGGCGCATACTATGGCTACACCTTC. Its protein is CASSVDRGAYYGYTF.

In this sample, this clone turned up a few times. The chain employs TRBV7-8 and TRBJ2-3, with D possibly TRBD1 on 6 matching bases. Germline values: CDR1 SGHVS, CDR2 FQNEAQ. CDR3 length: 13 residues. V was cut by 4 bases and J by 8 bases, with 13 bases left in between. The CDR3: CASSYTQGSTQYF. In nucleotides, the CDR3 is TGTGCCAGCAGCTACACTCAGGGGAGTACGCAGTATTTT. The full variable domain, in which reference TRBV7-8 and TRBJ2-3 provide the parts outside the CDR3, is GAGVSQSPRYKVAKRGQDVALRCDPISGHVSLFWYQQALGQGPEFLTYFQNEAQLDKSGLPSDRFFAERPEGSVSTLKIQRTQQEDSAVYLCASSYTQGSTQYFGPGTRLTVL.

The V gene is TRBV5-4, the J gene TRBJ2-7; 12 nucleotides line up with TRBD1. The germline gives CDR1 SGHNT, CDR2 YYREEE (reference sequence). Germline trimming cut 2 bases from V and 3 bases from J; bases unmatched to any gene: 3. There are 15 residues in the CDR3. The chain's CDR3 is CASSFGTGGIYEQYF. The CDR3 DNA is TGTGCCAGCAGCTTCGGGACAGGGGGCATCTACGAGCAGTACTTC.

In this sample, this clone turned up once. The chain has TRBV11-2 and TRBJ2-2, with D unresolved. The CDR3 length is 12 residues. Per the germline V gene, CDR1 is SGHAT and CDR2 is FQNNGV. Trimming removed 5 bases from V and 5 bases from J, with 6 bases in between. In DNA, the CDR3 is TGTGCCAGCAGCAAGGAGACCGGGGAGCTGTTTTTT. Its protein is CASSKETGELFF.

This clone appeared a single time. The chain links TRBV4-1 to TRBJ1-1; tentative D call: TRBD1 (5 bases). The CDR3 consists of 15 residues. Trimming removed 6 bases at V and 7 bases at J, with 21 bases between. Looked up from germline, CDR1 is MGHRA and CDR2 is YSYEKL. CDR3 sequence: CASSSNPARAIEAFF. CDR3 coding DNA: TGCGCCAGCAGTTCAAATCCGGCCAGGGCGATTGAAGCTTTCTTT.

This clone showed up just a few times. The V call is TRBV2, the J call TRBJ2-2; tentatively, D is TRBD2 (6 bases). CDR1 and CDR2 from the germline V gene are SNHLY and FYNNEI. The CDR3 consists of 14 residues. Trimming left V 7 bases short and J 4 bases short, with 13 bases between. CDR3 sequence reads: CASNGAGRTGELFF. The CDR3 DNA sequence: TGTGCCAGCAACGGTGCGGGACGCACCGGGGAGCTGTTTTTT. Combining the CDR3 with reference TRBV2 and TRBJ2-2 gives the whole variable domain EPEVTQTPSHQVTQMGQEVILRCVPISNHLYFYWYRQILGQKVEFLVSFYNNEISEKSEIFDDQFSVERPDGSNFTLKIRSTKLEDSAMYFCASNGAGRTGELFFGEGSRLTVL.

V and J are TRBV7-9 and TRBJ2-7, with 7 bases fitting TRBD1. Germline V CDR1 and CDR2: SEHNR, FQNEAQ (reference sequence). The CDR3 totals 15 residues. Trimming at V came to 5 bases and at J to 2 bases, leaving 9 bases not matched to a gene. CDR3 region: CASSPRPGGPYEQYF. In DNA form, the CDR3 reads TGTGCCAGCAGCCCCAGACCAGGGGGACCCTACGAGCAGTACTTC.

The rearrangement uses TRBV4-3 and TRBJ1-4; D call uncertain. The germline V gene has CDR1 LGHNA and CDR2 YSLEER. The ends were cut back, 4 bases at V and 4 bases at J, with 16 bases in the middle. The CDR3 runs 16 residues. CDR3 nucleotides: TGCGCCAGCAGCCGACAAGCCGGTCGCGTTAATGAAAAACTGTTTTTT. Amino acids: CASSRQAGRVNEKLFF.

The rearrangement links TRBV5-1 to TRBJ2-5; 8 nucleotides agree with TRBD2. Trimming removed 4 bases from V and 1 base from J; junction bases left unmatched: 6. Germline V gives CDR1 SGHRS, CDR2 YFSETQ. The CDR3 length is 15 residues. The chain's CDR3 is CASSLPSGFQETQYF. The CDR3 DNA reads TGCGCCAGCAGCCTACCTAGCGGGTTCCAAGAGACCCAGTACTTC.

The V call is TRBV27, the J call TRBJ1-2; 12 nucleotides match TRBD1. Per germline, CDR1 MNHEY and CDR2 SMNVEV (reference sequence). The ends lost 7 bases at V and 3 bases at J; junction bases unmatched: 12. This CDR3 is 17 amino acids long. The CDR3 loop is CASKRGGQGAWDYGYTF. DNA for the CDR3: TGTGCCAGCAAAAGGGGGGGACAGGGGGCGTGGGACTATGGCTACACCTTC.

This chain joins TRBV2 and TRBJ2-5; D is possibly TRBD1 (6 bases). This CDR3 has 14 amino acids. In germline, CDR1 is SNHLY, CDR2 FYNNEI. With 7 bases removed from V and 4 bases from J, the gap between germline ends came to 16 bases. The CDR3, as DNA: TGTGCCAGCACCCACCCGGACAGCCGAGAGACCCAGTACTTC. Its translation is CASTHPDSRETQYF.